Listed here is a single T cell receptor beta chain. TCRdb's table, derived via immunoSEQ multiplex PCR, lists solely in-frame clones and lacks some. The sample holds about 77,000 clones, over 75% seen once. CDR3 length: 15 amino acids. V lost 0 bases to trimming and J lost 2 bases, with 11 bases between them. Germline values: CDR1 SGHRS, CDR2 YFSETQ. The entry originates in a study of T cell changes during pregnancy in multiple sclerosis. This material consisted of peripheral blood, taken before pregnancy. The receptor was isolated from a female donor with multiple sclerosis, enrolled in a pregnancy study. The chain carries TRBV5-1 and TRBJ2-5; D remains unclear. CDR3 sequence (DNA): TGCGCCAGCAGCTTGGTCTCGGGTCAGCAAGAGACCCAGTACTTC. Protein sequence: CASSLVSGQQETQYF.